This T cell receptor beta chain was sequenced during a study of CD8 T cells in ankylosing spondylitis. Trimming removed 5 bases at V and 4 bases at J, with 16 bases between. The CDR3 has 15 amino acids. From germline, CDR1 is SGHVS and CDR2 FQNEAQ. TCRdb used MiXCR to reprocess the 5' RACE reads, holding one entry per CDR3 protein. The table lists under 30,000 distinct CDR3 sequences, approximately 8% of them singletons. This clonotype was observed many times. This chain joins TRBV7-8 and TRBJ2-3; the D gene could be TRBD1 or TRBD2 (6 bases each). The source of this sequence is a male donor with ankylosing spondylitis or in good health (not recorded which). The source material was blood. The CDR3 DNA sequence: TGTGCCAGCAGCCCAACCCGGAGGGGGGCAGATACGCAGTATTTT. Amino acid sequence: CASSPTRRGADTQYF.